The entry that follows covers one TCR beta chain sequence. TCRdb's table, derived via immunoSEQ multiplex PCR, lists solely in-frame clones and lacks some. The table has about 160,000 clones, around 92% seen once. This sample was taken from a study of blood T cell repertoires in COVID-19. Trimming shortened V by 4 bases and J by 4 bases, and 14 bases separated the two germline ends. The CDR3 contains 16 residues. Germline CDR1 is LGHDT and CDR2 is YNNKEL (reference sequence). The rearrangement links TRBV3-1 (or the pseudogene TRBV3-2) to TRBJ2-6, with a possible D match to TRBD1 (5 bases). The sequence came from a man younger than 40 with COVID-19, enrolled during active disease. Source material: peripheral blood. The CDR3 sequence is CASSPQNRKGANVLTF. The CDR3 DNA sequence: TGTGCCAGCAGCCCACAAAACAGGAAAGGGGCCAACGTCCTGACTTTC.